Detailed here is one T cell receptor (beta chain). Germline CDR1 SGHTA, CDR2 FQGNSA. V lost 3 bases and J 6 bases, leaving 15 bases between the germline ends. This CDR3 has 15 amino acids. Baseline was the first blood sampling point, followed by cycle 4 day 1 and cycle 7 day 1. This specimen comes from a study of OX40 agonist ivuxolimab in advanced cancers. As for the study in general: The patients received agonistic anti-OX40 (CD134) antibody ivuxolimab. Patients achieving partial responses numbered three: one hepatocellular carcinoma case and two cutaneous melanoma cases.

Produced via immunoSEQ multiplex PCR; TCRdb's table is partial and in-frame only. The table includes 90,000 to 120,000 clones, more than 85% detected once. The sample was CD4+ or CD8+ T cells sorted from blood, taken in a trial of the OX40 agonist ivuxolimab. The rearrangement joins TRBV7-2 to TRBJ2-1, with D uncertain. The receptor's source is an adult with an advanced solid tumor such as melanoma, head and neck, liver or kidney cancer. The CDR3 protein is CASSFTSTAANEQFF. The CDR3 bases are TGTGCCAGCAGCTTTACCTCAACTGCGGCCAATGAGCAGTTCTTC.